A single sample gave rise to the 15 T cell receptor beta chains below, sequenced in a study of cytomegalovirus exposure and HLA in healthy donors. With 60 Vbeta and 13 Jbeta primers, the PCR was carried out. Clones were sequenced by immunoSEQ multiplex PCR, and TCRdb holds only the in-frame ones, with some missing. The data contain approximately 100,000 clones, about 81% of them singletons. Sequenced: PBMCs. Receptor source: a man between 18 and 29 years old in good health and CMV-seropositive.

This clone was detected a few times. This chain links TRBV6-1 with TRBJ1-4; no definite D call. The CDR3 loop spans 13 amino acids. Germline V gene data show CDR1 as MNHNS and CDR2 as SASEGT. Trimming shortened V by 5 bases and J by 10 bases, and 14 bases separated the two germline ends. CDR3 coding DNA: TGTGCCAGCAGTCCATCGGGGATCGGAAAACTGTTTTTT. Protein sequence: CASSPSGIGKLFF.

The rearrangement links TRBV5-4 to TRBJ2-1; 8 bases map to TRBD2. J was trimmed by 5 bases and V by 0 bases; bases with no gene match: 4. The CDR3 covers 15 residues. CDR1 SGHNT and CDR2 YYREEE come from the germline V gene (reference sequence). The CDR3 sequence: CASSLARGGNNEQFF. In DNA, the CDR3 is TGTGCCAGCAGCTTGGCCCGGGGGGGCAACAATGAGCAGTTCTTC.

This chain links TRBV29-1 with TRBJ2-1, with 8 bases fitting TRBD1. After removal of 6 bases from V and 7 bases from J, the junction contained 14 bases not matched to a gene. CDR3 length: 15 residues. Germline V lookup: CDR1 SQVTM, CDR2 ANQGSEA. CDR3 bases: TGCAGCGTCCCCCCTCGGCAGGGGGCGCGAAATGAGCAGTTCTTC. Translated: CSVPPRQGARNEQFF.

V gene TRBV7-3 combines with J gene TRBJ2-1, with a possible D match to TRBD1 (8 bases). CDR1 and CDR2 from the germline V gene are SGHTA and FQGTGA. The CDR3 loop spans 17 amino acids. V lost 5 bases, J lost 3 bases, and 20 bases lay in between. The chain's CDR3 is CASSLGQGGLDYNEQFF. The CDR3 coding sequence is TGTGCCAGCAGCCTCGGACAGGGAGGGTTGGACTACAATGAGCAGTTCTTC.

This clone is a singleton in its sample. The chain links TRBV4-1 to TRBJ2-3; 10 nucleotides line up with TRBD1. V dropped 3 bases and J dropped 2; count of bases not matched to a gene: 5. CDR3 length: 16 residues. The germline CDR1 and CDR2 sequences are MGHRA and YSYEKL. CDR3 nucleotides: TGCGCCAGCAGCCACCTGGACAGGGGGAACACAGATACGCAGTATTTT. As protein: CASSHLDRGNTDTQYF.

J is TRBJ2-2 and V is TRBV5-4; 7 nucleotides line up with TRBD1. Germline CDR1 reads SGHNT; CDR2 reads YYREEE (reference sequence). The CDR3 totals 15 residues. V dropped 4 bases and J dropped 6; count of bases not matched to a gene: 9. The CDR3 loop reads CASSLTGVKAGELFF. CDR3 DNA: TGTGCCAGCAGCCTTACAGGGGTTAAAGCCGGGGAGCTGTTTTTT.

CDR3 coding DNA: TGTGCCAGCAGTGATTTTGGGGGGGGCACAGATACGCAGTATTTT. Amino acid sequence: CASSDFGGGTDTQYF. The chain links TRBV6-4 to TRBJ2-3; TRBD2 aligns across 7 bases. The germline CDR1 and CDR2 sequences are MRHNA and SNTAGT. The J segment lost 1 base and the V segment lost 3 bases, leaving 4 bases of the junction unmatched. This CDR3 is 15 amino acids long.

This chain links TRBV30 with TRBJ1-1; D is ambiguous. This CDR3 is built from 12 residues. The germline gives CDR1 GTSNPN, CDR2 SVGIG (reference sequence). V was cut by 1 base and J by 7 bases, with 10 bases left in between. Here the CDR3 DNA reads TGTGCCTGGAGTGAGATCTCGGGTGAAGCTTTCTTT. It yields the protein CAWSEISGEAFF.

V gene TRBV5-4 combines with J gene TRBJ2-1; D might be TRBD2 (7 bases). Trimming took off 3 bases at V and 8 bases at J, with 21 bases between the two ends. This CDR3 has 16 amino acids. The germline CDR1 and CDR2 sequences are SGHNT and YYREEE (reference sequence). The CDR3 region is CASSSPLRGGRDEQFF. The CDR3, as DNA: TGTGCCAGCAGCTCCCCTTTAAGGGGGGGCCGCGATGAGCAGTTCTTC. The whole variable domain, remainder taken from reference TRBV5-4 and TRBJ2-1, is ETGVTQSPTHLIKTRGQQVTLRCSSQSGHNTVSWYQQALGQGPQFIFQYYREEENGRGNFPPRFSGLQFPNYSSELNVNALELDDSALYLCASSSPLRGGRDEQFFGPGTRLTVL.

This chain joins TRBV28 and TRBJ1-2; D unclear. Per germline, CDR1 MDHEN and CDR2 SYDVKM. V was cut by 7 bases and J by 2 bases, with 17 bases left in between. The CDR3 runs to 15 residues. CDR3 bases: TGTGCCAGCATTGACGGAGCGAATATAAACTATGGCTACACCTTC. This gives the protein CASIDGANINYGYTF.

The chain couples TRBV10-3 to TRBJ2-6; tentative D call: TRBD1 (6 bases). CDR1 and CDR2 from the germline V gene are ENHRY and SYGVKD. Trimming took off 3 bases at V and 4 bases at J, with 16 bases between the two ends. The CDR3 extends over 17 amino acids. In nucleotides, the CDR3 is TGTGCCATCAGTGACCTGGACAGCGAGGGAGGGGCCAACGTCCTGACTTTC. Translating it yields CAISDLDSEGGANVLTF.

The CDR3 DNA is TGCGCCAGCCGGGGACTAGCGGGGGGGCCAGATACGCAGTATTTT. Translation gives CASRGLAGGPDTQYF. The chain is built from TRBV10-2 and TRBJ2-3, with TRBD2 identical over 16 bases. V lost 8 bases and J lost 4; bases outside the gene matches: 3. The CDR3 is made up of 15 amino acids. Per the germline V gene, CDR1 is WSHSY and CDR2 is SAAADI.

The CDR3 nucleotides are TGTGCCGCCCGGGGGGGCTGGTTTCAGGATGAGCAGTTCTTC. Its protein is CAARGGWFQDEQFF. The V gene is TRBV6-5, the J gene TRBJ2-1; 8 nucleotides line up with TRBD2. Germline-derived CDR1 and CDR2 are MNHEY and SVGAGI. This CDR3 spans 14 amino acids. The J segment lost 8 bases and the V segment lost 11 bases, leaving 14 bases of the junction unmatched.

The V and J genes are TRBV6-5 and TRBJ1-2; a possible D gene is TRBD1 (5 bases). The CDR3 has 12 residues. The germline V gene has CDR1 MNHEY and CDR2 SVGAGI. V dropped 6 bases and J dropped 8 bases, with 13 bases sitting between them. CDR3 in DNA: TGTGCCAGCAGCCTTCAGGGTGGGGGCTACACCTTC. This translates into CASSLQGGGYTF.

This clone has a single count. V and J are TRBV6-1 and TRBJ2-5; 9 nucleotides match TRBD1. This CDR3 is 16 amino acids long. Germline V gene sequence: CDR1 MNHNS, CDR2 SASEGT. V lost 5 bases and J lost 5; bases outside the gene matches: 12. CDR3 protein: CASSQGTGLRPETQYF. The DNA of the CDR3 is TGTGCCAGCAGTCAAGGGACAGGGTTAAGGCCGGAGACCCAGTACTTC.